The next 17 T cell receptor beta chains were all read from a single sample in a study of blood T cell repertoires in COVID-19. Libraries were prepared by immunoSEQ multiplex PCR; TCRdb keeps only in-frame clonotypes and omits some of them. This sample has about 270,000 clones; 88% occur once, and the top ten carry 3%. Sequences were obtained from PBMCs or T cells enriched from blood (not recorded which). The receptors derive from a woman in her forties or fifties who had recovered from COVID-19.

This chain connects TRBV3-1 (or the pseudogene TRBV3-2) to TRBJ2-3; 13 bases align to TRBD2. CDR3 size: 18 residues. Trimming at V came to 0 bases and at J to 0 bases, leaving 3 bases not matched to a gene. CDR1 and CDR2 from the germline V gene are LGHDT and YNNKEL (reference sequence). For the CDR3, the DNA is TGTGCCAGCAGCCAAGAACCACTAGCGGGAGGGAGCACAGATACGCAGTATTTT. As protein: CASSQEPLAGGSTDTQYF.

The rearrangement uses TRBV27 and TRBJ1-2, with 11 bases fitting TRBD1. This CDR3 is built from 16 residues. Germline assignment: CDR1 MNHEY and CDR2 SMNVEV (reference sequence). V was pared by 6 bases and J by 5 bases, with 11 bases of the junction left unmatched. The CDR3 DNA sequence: TGTGCCAGCAGATTTATCCGGGACAGGGGGGGTTATGGCTACACCTTC. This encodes CASRFIRDRGGYGYTF.

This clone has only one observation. The CDR3 DNA reads TGTGCCAATAGGGGACAGATTCCTTCTAATGAAAAACTGTTTTTT. It is translated as CANRGQIPSNEKLFF. The rearrangement joins TRBV19 to TRBJ1-4; 7 nucleotides align to TRBD1. The CDR3 runs 15 residues. With V trimmed by 10 bases and J by 3 bases, 11 bases remained unmatched. Germline lookup yields CDR1 LNHDA and CDR2 SQIVND (reference sequence).

CDR3 sequence (DNA): TGTGCCAGCAGCTTAGCGCTGACAGGGTTTAGGGAAAAACTGTTTTTT. Protein product: CASSLALTGFREKLFF. V gene TRBV11-2 combines with J gene TRBJ1-4, with TRBD1 identical over 7 bases. V gave up 1 base and J gave up 8 bases; unmatched junction bases: 10. The CDR3 has 16 amino acids. The V gene's germline CDR1 is SGHAT and CDR2 FQNNGV. The full variable domain, rest sourced from reference TRBV11-2 and TRBJ1-4, is EAGVAQSPRYKIIEKRQSVAFWCNPISGHATLYWYQQILGQGPKLLIQFQNNGVVDDSQLPKDRFSAERLKGVDSTLKIQPAKLEDSAVYLCASSLALTGFREKLFFGSGTQLSVL.

This CDR3 reads CASSLTDRGQETQYF. The CDR3 nucleotides read TGTGCCAGCAGCCTGACCGACAGGGGTCAAGAGACCCAGTACTTC. This rearrangement joins TRBV9 to TRBJ2-5, with 8 positions matching TRBD1. Trimming cost V 4 bases and J 2 bases; bases outside gene matches: 7. The CDR3 loop spans 15 amino acids. Germline lookup yields CDR1 SGDLS and CDR2 YYNGEE.

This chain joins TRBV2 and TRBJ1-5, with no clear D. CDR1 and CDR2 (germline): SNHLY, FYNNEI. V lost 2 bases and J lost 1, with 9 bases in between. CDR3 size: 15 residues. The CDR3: CASSEFRSSNQPQHF. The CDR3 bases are TGTGCCAGCAGTGAATTTAGATCGAGCAATCAGCCCCAGCATTTT.

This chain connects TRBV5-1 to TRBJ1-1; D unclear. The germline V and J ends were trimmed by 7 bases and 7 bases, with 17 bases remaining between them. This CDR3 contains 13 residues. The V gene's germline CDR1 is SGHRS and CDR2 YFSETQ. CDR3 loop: CASRREYQGEAFF. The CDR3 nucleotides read TGCGCCAGCCGGCGGGAATATCAAGGTGAAGCTTTCTTT.

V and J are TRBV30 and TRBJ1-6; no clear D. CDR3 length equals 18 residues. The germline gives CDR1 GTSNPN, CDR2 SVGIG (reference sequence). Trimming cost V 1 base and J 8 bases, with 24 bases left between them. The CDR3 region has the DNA TGTGCCTGGAGTGAGGGATTCGGCAGGAGGAGTACAGATTCACCCCTCCACTTT. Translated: CAWSEGFGRRSTDSPLHF.

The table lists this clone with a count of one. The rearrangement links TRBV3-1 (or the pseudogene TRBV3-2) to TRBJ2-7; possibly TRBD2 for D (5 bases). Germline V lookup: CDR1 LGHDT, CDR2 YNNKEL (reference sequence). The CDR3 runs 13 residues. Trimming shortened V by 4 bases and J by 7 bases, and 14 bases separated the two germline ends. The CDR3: CASSLTLPGEQYF. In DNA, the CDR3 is TGTGCCAGCAGCCTGACTCTACCGGGGGAGCAGTACTTC.

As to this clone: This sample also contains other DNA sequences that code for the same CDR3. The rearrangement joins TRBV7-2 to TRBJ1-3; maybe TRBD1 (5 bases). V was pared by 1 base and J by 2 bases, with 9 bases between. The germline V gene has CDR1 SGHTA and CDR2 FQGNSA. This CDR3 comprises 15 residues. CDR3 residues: CASSLDGGAGNTIYF. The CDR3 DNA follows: TGTGCCAGCAGCTTAGACGGAGGGGCTGGAAACACCATATATTTT.

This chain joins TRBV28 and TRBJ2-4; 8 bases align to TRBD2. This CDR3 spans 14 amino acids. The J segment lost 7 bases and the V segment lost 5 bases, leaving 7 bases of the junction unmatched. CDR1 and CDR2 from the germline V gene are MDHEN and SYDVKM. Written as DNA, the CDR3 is TGTGCCAGCAGTCCCGGGGGGGAGGAGAACATTCAGTACTTC. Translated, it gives CASSPGGEENIQYF.

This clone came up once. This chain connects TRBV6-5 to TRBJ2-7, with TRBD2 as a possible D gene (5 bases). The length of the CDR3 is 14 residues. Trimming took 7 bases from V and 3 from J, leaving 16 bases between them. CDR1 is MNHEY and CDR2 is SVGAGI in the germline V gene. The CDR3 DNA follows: TGTGCCAGCACCCCGGACTTCCGCTTCTACGAGCAGTACTTC. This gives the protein CASTPDFRFYEQYF.

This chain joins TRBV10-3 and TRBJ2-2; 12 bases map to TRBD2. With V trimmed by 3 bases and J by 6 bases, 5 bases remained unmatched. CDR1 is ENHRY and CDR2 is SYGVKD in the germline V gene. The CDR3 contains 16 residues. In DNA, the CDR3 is TGTGCCATCAGTGACCTAGCGGGAGGGCCGTCCGGGGAGCTGTTTTTT. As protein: CAISDLAGGPSGELFF.

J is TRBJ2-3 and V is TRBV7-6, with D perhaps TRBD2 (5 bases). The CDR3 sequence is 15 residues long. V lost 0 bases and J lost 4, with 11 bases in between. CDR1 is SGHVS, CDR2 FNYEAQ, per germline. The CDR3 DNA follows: TGTGCCAGCAGCTTAGCGCCAAGGGAGTCAGATACGCAGTATTTT. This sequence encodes CASSLAPRESDTQYF. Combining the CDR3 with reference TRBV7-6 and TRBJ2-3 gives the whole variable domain GAGVSQSPRYKVTKRGQDVALRCDPISGHVSLYWYRQALGQGPEFLTYFNYEAQQDKSGLPNDRFSAERPEGSISTLTIQRTEQRDSAMYRCASSLAPRESDTQYFGPGTRLTVL.

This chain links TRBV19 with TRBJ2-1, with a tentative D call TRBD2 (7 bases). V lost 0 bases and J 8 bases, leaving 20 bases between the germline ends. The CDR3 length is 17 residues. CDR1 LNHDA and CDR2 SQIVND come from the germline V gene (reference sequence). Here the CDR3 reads CASSIDRGASNEDEQFF. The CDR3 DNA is TGTGCCAGTAGTATAGATCGGGGGGCTAGCAACGAGGATGAGCAGTTCTTC. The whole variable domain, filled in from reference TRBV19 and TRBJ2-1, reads DGGITQSPKYLFRKEGQNVTLSCEQNLNHDAMYWYRQDPGQGLRLIYYSQIVNDFQKGDIAEGYSVSREKKESFPLTVTSAQKNPTAFYLCASSIDRGASNEDEQFFGPGTRLTVL.

CDR3 sequence (DNA): TGTGCCAGCAGCCCTATCACTAGCATGGAGACCCAGTACTTC. Translated: CASSPITSMETQYF. The genes are TRBV11-2 and TRBJ2-5, with D maybe TRBD2 (6 bases). Between the trimmed V and J ends, which lost 5 bases and 5 bases, there was a span of 15 bases. The CDR3 has 14 residues. Germline CDR1 reads SGHAT; CDR2 reads FQNNGV.

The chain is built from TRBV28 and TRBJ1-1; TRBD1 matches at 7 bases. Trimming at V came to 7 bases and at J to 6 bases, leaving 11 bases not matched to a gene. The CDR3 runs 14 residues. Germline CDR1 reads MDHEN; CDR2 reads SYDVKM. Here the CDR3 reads CASNLITGTAEAFF. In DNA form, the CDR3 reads TGTGCCAGCAACTTGATCACCGGGACAGCTGAAGCTTTCTTT. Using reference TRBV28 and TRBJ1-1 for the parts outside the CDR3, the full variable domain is DVKVTQSSRYLVKRTGEKVFLECVQDMDHENMFWYRQDPGLGLRLIYFSYDVKMKEKGDIPEGYSVSREKKERFSLILESASTNQTSMYLCASNLITGTAEAFFGQGTRLTVV.